These T cell receptor beta chains were read from a single sample in a study of identical twins. TCRdb fed the 5' RACE reads into MiXCR, producing one record per CDR3 protein. In the table there are more than 350,000 distinct CDR3 sequences, approximately 8.8% of which are singletons. Input material: naive T cells sorted from blood. The receptor set was obtained from a woman between 50 and 59 years old in good health. Both conserved end residues are part of each CDR3. Fields, in order: J gene, D gene, V gene, clone size, CDR3 protein, CDR3 DNA. The D gene is left open where the match is weak. Where a row states a size, it is once, few, many or the class of an expanded clone; other rows omit it.

j_call: TRBJ1-1; d_call: TRBD1; v_call: TRBV3-1; clone_size: many; cdr3_aa: CASSHWTGNTEAFF; cdr3_nt: TGTGCCAGCAGCCATTGGACAGGGAATACTGAAGCTTTCTTT
j_call: TRBJ2-5; d_call: .; v_call: TRBV3-1; clone_size: many; cdr3_aa: CASSLSGKRETQYF; cdr3_nt: TGTGCCAGCAGCCTCTCAGGAAAACGGGAGACCCAGTACTTC
j_call: TRBJ2-7; d_call: .; v_call: TRBV27; clone_size: many; cdr3_aa: CASSGGGPSYEQYF; cdr3_nt: TGTGCCAGCTCAGGGGGGGGACCCTCCTACGAGCAGTACTTC
j_call: TRBJ2-1; d_call: .; v_call: TRBV5-1; clone_size: few; cdr3_aa: CASSPPTDEQFF; cdr3_nt: TGCGCCAGCAGCCCGCCAACCGATGAGCAGTTCTTC
j_call: TRBJ2-3; d_call: TRBD1; v_call: TRBV10-3; clone_size: .; cdr3_aa: CATADRGLTDTQYF; cdr3_nt: TGTGCCACCGCCGACAGGGGGTTGACAGATACGCAGTATTTT
j_call: TRBJ2-2; d_call: .; v_call: TRBV4-1; clone_size: many; cdr3_aa: CASSQVARGAGELFF; cdr3_nt: TGCGCCAGCAGCCAAGTTGCCAGGGGTGCCGGGGAGCTGTTTTTT
j_call: TRBJ2-5; d_call: .; v_call: TRBV7-3; clone_size: few; cdr3_aa: CASSLGGQGPSETQYF; cdr3_nt: TGTGCCAGCAGCTTAGGAGGCCAGGGCCCTTCGGAGACCCAGTACTTC
j_call: TRBJ1-2; d_call: .; v_call: TRBV29-1; clone_size: many; cdr3_aa: CSATGGNYGYTF; cdr3_nt: TGCAGCGCGACAGGCGGGAATTATGGCTACACCTTC
j_call: TRBJ2-1; d_call: .; v_call: TRBV6-2/TRBV6-3; clone_size: many; cdr3_aa: CASSQLIGTLNEQFF; cdr3_nt: TGTGCCAGCAGCCAGCTCATAGGGACCCTCAATGAGCAGTTCTTC
j_call: TRBJ1-3; d_call: .; v_call: TRBV7-2; clone_size: few; cdr3_aa: CASSLDGAGNTIYF; cdr3_nt: TGTGCCAGCAGCTTAGACGGGGCTGGAAACACCATATATTTT
j_call: TRBJ2-7; d_call: TRBD1; v_call: TRBV5-1; clone_size: few; cdr3_aa: CASSWTGPSYEQYF; cdr3_nt: TGCGCCAGCAGCTGGACAGGGCCCTCCTACGAGCAGTACTTC
j_call: TRBJ1-3; d_call: TRBD1; v_call: TRBV7-9; clone_size: .; cdr3_aa: CASSPRTGERNTIYF; cdr3_nt: TGTGCCAGCAGCCCGCGGACAGGGGAAAGGAACACCATATATTTT
j_call: TRBJ2-1; d_call: .; v_call: TRBV18; clone_size: .; cdr3_aa: CASSPPKGSWETYNEQFF; cdr3_nt: TGTGCCAGCTCACCACCTAAAGGTAGCTGGGAGACCTACAATGAGCAGTTCTTC
j_call: TRBJ2-2; d_call: .; v_call: TRBV3-1; clone_size: once; cdr3_aa: CASSQDLRAPGELFF; cdr3_nt: TGTGCCAGCAGCCAAGATCTAAGGGCTCCCGGGGAGCTGTTTTTT
j_call: TRBJ2-1; d_call: .; v_call: TRBV6-6; clone_size: few; cdr3_aa: CASTESVEQFF; cdr3_nt: TGTGCCAGCACTGAGAGTGTTGAGCAGTTCTTC
j_call: TRBJ2-7; d_call: .; v_call: TRBV4-1; clone_size: few; cdr3_aa: CASSLGTGPEQYF; cdr3_nt: TGCGCCAGCAGCCTAGGAACAGGCCCCGAGCAGTACTTC
j_call: TRBJ2-7; d_call: .; v_call: TRBV6-5; clone_size: few; cdr3_aa: CASSYSPPGRGYEQYF; cdr3_nt: TGTGCCAGCAGTTACTCTCCTCCGGGACGGGGATACGAGCAGTACTTC
j_call: TRBJ1-1; d_call: .; v_call: TRBV6-2/TRBV6-3; clone_size: .; cdr3_aa: CASRWGGSTEAFF; cdr3_nt: TGTGCCAGCAGATGGGGGGGTAGTACTGAAGCTTTCTTT
j_call: TRBJ2-2; d_call: TRBD2; v_call: TRBV5-5; clone_size: .; cdr3_aa: CASSSGTSGRATTGELFF; cdr3_nt: TGTGCCAGCAGCTCCGGGACTAGCGGGAGGGCGACCACCGGGGAGCTGTTTTTT
j_call: TRBJ2-5; d_call: .; v_call: TRBV29-1; clone_size: .; cdr3_aa: CSAEGRAPNRGTQYF; cdr3_nt: TGCAGCGCCGAGGGCCGGGCTCCAAATCGCGGGACCCAGTACTTC
j_call: TRBJ2-1; d_call: TRBD2; v_call: TRBV5-1; clone_size: .; cdr3_aa: CASSFSGSSYNDQFF; cdr3_nt: TGCGCCAGCAGCTTTAGCGGGAGCTCCTACAATGACCAGTTCTTC
j_call: TRBJ1-1; d_call: .; v_call: TRBV27; clone_size: many; cdr3_aa: CASSPINRVRTEAFF; cdr3_nt: TGTGCCAGCAGTCCCATAAACAGGGTGCGGACTGAAGCTTTCTTT